This entry concerns a single TCR beta chain. Extracted from the samples, RNA was reverse transcribed into cDNA to serve as the sequencing template. TCRdb's copy holds only in-frame clones and misses some; the assay was immunoSEQ multiplex PCR. The sample yields approximately 150,000 clones, 55% to 65% seen once. This entry belongs to a study of CD8+ T cells in alopecia areata. V lost 3 bases to trimming and J lost 2 bases, with 5 bases between them. CDR1 SGHRS and CDR2 YFSETQ come from the germline V gene. The CDR3 sequence is 12 residues long. The specimen sequenced was CD4+ T cells sorted from blood. The rearrangement joins TRBV5-1 to TRBJ2-5, with D unresolved. The TCR was taken from a human donor in good health. In nucleotides, the CDR3 is TGCGCCAGCAGCTACGAACAAGAGACCCAGTACTTC. Its translation: CASSYEQETQYF.